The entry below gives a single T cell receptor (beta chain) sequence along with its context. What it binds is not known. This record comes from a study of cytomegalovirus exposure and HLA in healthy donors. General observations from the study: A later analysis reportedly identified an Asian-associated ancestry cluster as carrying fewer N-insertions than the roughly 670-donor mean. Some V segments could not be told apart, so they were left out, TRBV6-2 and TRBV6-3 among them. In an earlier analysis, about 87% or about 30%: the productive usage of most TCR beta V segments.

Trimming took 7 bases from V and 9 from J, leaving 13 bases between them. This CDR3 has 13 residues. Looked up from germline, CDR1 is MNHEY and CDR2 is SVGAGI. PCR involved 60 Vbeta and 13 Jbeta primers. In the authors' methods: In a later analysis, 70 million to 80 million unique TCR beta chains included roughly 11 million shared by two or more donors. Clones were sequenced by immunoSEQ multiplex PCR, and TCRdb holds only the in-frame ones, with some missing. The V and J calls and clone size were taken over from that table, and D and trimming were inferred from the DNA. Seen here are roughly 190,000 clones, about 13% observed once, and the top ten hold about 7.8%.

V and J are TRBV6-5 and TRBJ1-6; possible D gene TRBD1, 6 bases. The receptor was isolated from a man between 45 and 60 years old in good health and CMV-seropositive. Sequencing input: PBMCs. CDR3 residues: CASKGTRGSPLHF. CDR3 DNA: TGTGCCAGCAAAGGGACAAGAGGTTCACCCCTCCACTTT.